This passage covers 22 T cell receptor beta chains from one sample sequenced in a study of cytomegalovirus exposure and HLA in healthy donors (TCRdb year 2017). The library was built by means of the immunoSEQ multiplex PCR assay. For the multiplex PCR, a mixture combining 60 forward primers for TCR Vbeta segments and 13 reverse primers for TCR Jbeta segments was used. TCRdb carries this immuneACCESS record with in-frame sequences only. Its versions omit some clonotypes, under half of them owing to an unresolved V gene in the studies checked, with the rest unexplained. Within this sample are under 250,000 clones, with about 81% of them counted one time only. The ten largest account for about 6.1% of the sample. Material for sequencing was PBMCs. These receptors all stem from a man aged 40-49 years in good health and CMV-seropositive.

CDR3 nucleotide sequence: TGTGCCAGCAGCTTGAACAGGGTAGACTACGAGCAGTACTTC. Translation gives CASSLNRVDYEQYF. The chain joins TRBV11-2 to TRBJ2-7, with a possible D match to TRBD1 (6 bases). Germline V gives CDR1 SGHAT, CDR2 FQNNGV. The CDR3 is made up of 14 amino acids. Trimming cost V 3 bases and J 3 bases, with 12 bases left between them.

This chain connects TRBV6-1 to TRBJ2-1; D remains ambiguous. The CDR3 is 13 residues long. Trimming took 7 bases from V and 6 from J, leaving 13 bases between them. Germline loops: CDR1 MNHNS, CDR2 SASEGT. The CDR3 DNA reads TGTGCCAGCAAGGAGAGTAGCCGCAATGAGCAGTTCTTC. This encodes CASKESSRNEQFF.

The chain joins TRBV27 to TRBJ2-7; perhaps TRBD2 as D (5 bases). V dropped 5 bases and J dropped 0 bases, with 11 bases sitting between them. This CDR3 is built from 14 residues. Germline V gene lookup returns CDR1 MNHEY and CDR2 SMNVEV (reference sequence). The CDR3 DNA reads TGTGCCAGCAGTCCGGACTTGACCTCCTACGAGCAGTACGTC. Protein: CASSPDLTSYEQYV.

The chain couples TRBV7-9 to TRBJ2-7, with TRBD1 identical over 9 bases. Germline values: CDR1 SEHNR, CDR2 FQNEAQ (reference sequence). The trim removed 6 bases at V and 1 base at J, leaving 13 bases unmatched. The CDR3 has 17 residues. CDR3 region: CASRPSRDREISYEQYF. As DNA, the CDR3 is TGTGCCAGCAGACCTTCCCGGGACAGGGAGATTTCCTACGAGCAGTACTTC.

This clone was observed once. The chain joins TRBV13 to TRBJ2-3; D is perhaps TRBD1 (5 bases). The V end was cut by 3 bases, the J end by 1 base, with 11 bases between. Germline values: CDR1 PRHDT, CDR2 FYEKMQ (reference sequence). This CDR3 is 15 amino acids long. CDR3 coding DNA: TGTGCCAGCAGCTTCGACTTCAGGGGCACAGATACGCAGTATTTT. This gives the protein CASSFDFRGTDTQYF.

The chain joins TRBV6-1 to TRBJ1-5, with 8 bases identical to TRBD1. The germline V gene encodes CDR1 MNHNS and CDR2 SASEGT. V lost 6 bases to trimming and J lost 4 bases; unmatched junction nucleotides: 5. This CDR3 has 14 residues. CDR3 DNA sequence: TGTGCCAGCAGCTTCGGACAGGGTAATCAGCCCCAGCATTTT. As protein: CASSFGQGNQPQHF.

The V call is TRBV27, the J call TRBJ1-1; TRBD1 aligns across 10 bases. The ends lost 4 bases at V and 0 bases at J; junction bases unmatched: 2. CDR3 length: 15 residues. In germline, CDR1 is MNHEY, CDR2 SMNVEV (reference sequence). CDR3 in DNA: TGTGCCAGCAGTTCGGGACAGGGGTTGAACACTGAAGCTTTCTTT. Amino acid sequence: CASSSGQGLNTEAFF.

This clone appeared a single time. This sequence joins TRBV4-1 and TRBJ2-1; 10 nucleotides match TRBD2. The CDR3 contains 15 residues. V was pared by 4 bases and J by 7 bases, with 7 bases of the junction left unmatched. Germline V gene data show CDR1 as MGHRA and CDR2 as YSYEKL. The CDR3 region has the DNA TGCGCCAGCAGCCCCATAGCGGGAGGAGGGAATGAGCAGTTCTTC. This sequence encodes CASSPIAGGGNEQFF.

The V gene is TRBV19, the J gene TRBJ1-2; D is unresolved. The CDR3 is 18 amino acids. The V end lost 0 bases, the J end lost 2 bases, and 19 bases lay between the germline ends. CDR1 LNHDA and CDR2 SQIVND come from the germline V gene (reference sequence). CDR3 bases: TGTGCCAGTAGTATAGATCTGAGTTCCCTCGGCGGAAACTATGGCTACACCTTC. Translation: CASSIDLSSLGGNYGYTF.

The chain employs TRBV27 and TRBJ1-1; a possible D gene is TRBD1 (6 bases). The ends were cut back, 6 bases at V and 6 bases at J, with 11 bases in the middle. This CDR3 region has 12 residues. Germline CDR1 reads MNHEY; CDR2 reads SMNVEV (reference sequence). In DNA, the CDR3 is TGTGCCAGCAGGGAAGGGGGGGCTGAAGCTTTCTTT. It translates to CASREGGAEAFF.

The V call is TRBV13, the J call TRBJ2-1, with 7 bases fitting TRBD2. The length of the CDR3 is 15 residues. V lost 4 bases, J lost 0 bases, and 3 bases stayed unmatched. Germline CDR1 PRHDT, CDR2 FYEKMQ (reference sequence). The CDR3, as DNA: TGTGCCAGCAGCTCGCGGGAGCACTCCTACAATGAGCAGTTCTTC. Amino acids: CASSSREHSYNEQFF.

This chain links TRBV30 with TRBJ1-6; a weak D match, TRBD1 (5 bases). V gave up 0 bases and J gave up 9 bases, with 12 bases separating them. CDR3 length equals 14 residues. The V gene's germline CDR1 is GTSNPN and CDR2 SVGIG (reference sequence). The DNA for the CDR3 is TGTGCCTGGAGTGTAGGGTTTGGGGCTTCACCCCTCCACTTT. Translated, it gives CAWSVGFGASPLHF. The entire variable domain, with the rest obtained from reference TRBV30 and TRBJ1-6, is as follows: SQTIHQWPATLVQPVGSPLSLECTVEGTSNPNLYWYRQAAGRGLQLLFYSVGIGQISSEVPQNLSASRPQDRQFILSSKKLLLSDSGFYLCAWSVGFGASPLHFGNGTRLTVT.

This chain links TRBV7-2 with TRBJ1-2, with 10 bases fitting TRBD1. Trimming took 3 bases from V and 6 from J; bases not matched to a gene: 4. CDR1 SGHTA and CDR2 FQGNSA come from the germline V gene. The length of the CDR3 is 14 residues. CDR3 sequence: CASSFAGTGDGYTF. CDR3 coding DNA: TGTGCCAGCAGCTTTGCCGGGACAGGGGATGGCTACACCTTC. The full variable domain, its missing parts supplied by reference TRBV7-2 and TRBJ1-2, is GAGVSQSPSNKVTEKGKDVELRCDPISGHTALYWYRQSLGQGLEFLIYFQGNSAPDKSGLPSDRFSAERTGGSVSTLTIQRTQQEDSAVYLCASSFAGTGDGYTFGSGTRLTVV.

The chain uses TRBV27 and TRBJ2-7; D is unclear. CDR1 is MNHEY and CDR2 is SMNVEV in the germline V gene (reference sequence). CDR3 size: 13 residues. The ends were cut back, 4 bases at V and 5 bases at J, with 12 bases in the middle. The CDR3 nucleotides are TGTGCCAGCAGTTACACACCCAACCACGAGCAGTACTTC. Its protein product is CASSYTPNHEQYF.

Only a few counts were recorded for this clone. The chain links TRBV6-6 to TRBJ2-7; perhaps TRBD2 as D (6 bases). The CDR3 runs to 14 residues. From germline, CDR1 is MNHNY and CDR2 SVGAGI (reference sequence). Trimming took off 2 bases at V and 0 bases at J, with 8 bases between the two ends. As DNA, the CDR3 is TGTGCCAGCAGTTACGGAGGGAACTCCTACGAGCAGTACTTC. Protein: CASSYGGNSYEQYF.

The sample holds a few counts of this clone. This chain joins TRBV10-1 and TRBJ2-1, with 11 bases that match TRBD2. The trim removed 3 bases at V and 9 bases at J, leaving 10 bases unmatched. The CDR3 runs to 16 residues. Germline CDR1 and CDR2: WNHNN and SYGVQD (reference sequence). CDR3 residues: CASSEVLAGASGEQFF. The CDR3 DNA is TGCGCCAGCAGTGAAGTACTAGCGGGAGCGAGCGGTGAGCAGTTCTTC.

V usage is TRBV6-5 and J usage is TRBJ2-1, with 7 bases matching TRBD1. V trimming: 6 bases; J trimming: 16 bases; junction bases outside the gene matches: 9. Germline assignment: CDR1 MNHEY and CDR2 SVGAGI. CDR3 size: 11 residues. CDR3 sequence: CASSAGTALFF. The CDR3 DNA follows: TGTGCCAGCAGCGCCGGGACAGCTCTTTTCTTC.

The chain combines TRBV30 with TRBJ1-4; D remains unclear. Germline V lookup: CDR1 GTSNPN, CDR2 SVGIG (reference sequence). Trimming took off 5 bases at V and 7 bases at J, with 17 bases between the two ends. This CDR3 contains 14 residues. The CDR3 nucleotides are TGTGCCTGGGGAGAGGGATTACTGGGTGAAAAACTGTTTTTT. Translation gives CAWGEGLLGEKLFF.

This clone was seen more than once but under ten times. The gene calls are TRBV5-4 and TRBJ2-7; the match to TRBD2 covers 7 bases. From germline, CDR1 is SGHNT and CDR2 YYREEE (reference sequence). The V gene end was trimmed by 4 bases and the J gene end by 3 bases; junction bases not matched to a gene: 7. There are 14 residues in the CDR3. Here the CDR3 DNA reads TGTGCCAGCAGCCGCCCTAGCGGTCGCTACGAGCAGTACGTC. Amino acids: CASSRPSGRYEQYV.

The chain couples TRBV5-6 to TRBJ2-7; the D gene is possibly TRBD1 (5 bases). This CDR3 region has 16 residues. The V and J ends lost 0 bases and 7 bases respectively, with 20 bases between them. Germline V gives CDR1 SGHDT, CDR2 YYEEEE. CDR3 residues: CASSLAVEGAIGEQYF. CDR3 sequence (DNA): TGTGCCAGCAGCTTGGCGGTTGAAGGGGCGATTGGAGAGCAGTACTTC.

The chain combines TRBV29-1 with TRBJ1-1; D unclear. Germline CDR1 and CDR2: SQVTM and ANQGSEA. This CDR3 comprises 10 residues. The germline V and J ends were trimmed by 7 bases and 4 bases, with 7 bases remaining between them. This CDR3 reads CSAGFTEAFF. The CDR3 DNA is TGCAGCGCGGGGTTCACTGAAGCTTTCTTT.

This clone came up many times. The rearrangement uses TRBV19 and TRBJ1-1, with TRBD1 identical over 10 bases. Per the germline V gene, CDR1 is LNHDA and CDR2 is SQIVND (reference sequence). J was trimmed by 0 bases and V by 4 bases; bases with no gene match: 8. This CDR3 comprises 17 residues. This CDR3 is CASSTTGGHGMNTEAFF. The CDR3 DNA sequence: TGTGCCAGTAGTACGACAGGGGGCCATGGGATGAACACTGAAGCTTTCTTT. Full variable domain (outside the CDR3, taken from reference TRBV19 and TRBJ1-1): DGGITQSPKYLFRKEGQNVTLSCEQNLNHDAMYWYRQDPGQGLRLIYYSQIVNDFQKGDIAEGYSVSREKKESFPLTVTSAQKNPTAFYLCASSTTGGHGMNTEAFFGQGTRLTVV.